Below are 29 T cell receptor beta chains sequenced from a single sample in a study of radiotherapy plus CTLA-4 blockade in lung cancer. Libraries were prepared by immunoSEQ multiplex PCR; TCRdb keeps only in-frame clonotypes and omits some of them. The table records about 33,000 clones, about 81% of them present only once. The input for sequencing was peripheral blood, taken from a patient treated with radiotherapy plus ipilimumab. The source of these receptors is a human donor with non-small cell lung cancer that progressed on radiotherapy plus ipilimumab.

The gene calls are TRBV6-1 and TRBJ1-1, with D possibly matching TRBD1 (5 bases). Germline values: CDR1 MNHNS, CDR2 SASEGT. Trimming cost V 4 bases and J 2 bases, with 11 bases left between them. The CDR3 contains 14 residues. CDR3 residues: CASSAGVGNTEAFF. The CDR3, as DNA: TGTGCCAGCAGTGCGGGGGTTGGAAACACTGAAGCTTTCTTT.

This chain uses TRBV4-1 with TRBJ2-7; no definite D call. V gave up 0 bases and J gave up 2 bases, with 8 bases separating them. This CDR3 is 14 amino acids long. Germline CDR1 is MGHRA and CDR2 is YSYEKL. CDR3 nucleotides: TGCGCCAGCAGCCAAGACCAGAACGCCTACGAGCAGTACTTC. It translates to CASSQDQNAYEQYF.

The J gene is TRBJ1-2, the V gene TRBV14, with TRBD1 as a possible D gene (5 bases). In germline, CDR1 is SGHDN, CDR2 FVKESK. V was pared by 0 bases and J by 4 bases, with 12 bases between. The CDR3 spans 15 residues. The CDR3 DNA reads TGTGCCAGCAGCCAAGATCGGGGGGGTATCTATGGCTACACCTTC. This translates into CASSQDRGGIYGYTF.

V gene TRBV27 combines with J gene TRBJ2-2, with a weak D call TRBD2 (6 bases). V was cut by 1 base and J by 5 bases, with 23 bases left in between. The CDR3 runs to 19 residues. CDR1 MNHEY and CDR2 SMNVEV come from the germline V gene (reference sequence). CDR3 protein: CASSLWRRGVSKGTGELFF. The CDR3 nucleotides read TGTGCCAGCAGTTTATGGAGGCGCGGGGTTTCTAAGGGGACCGGGGAGCTGTTTTTT.

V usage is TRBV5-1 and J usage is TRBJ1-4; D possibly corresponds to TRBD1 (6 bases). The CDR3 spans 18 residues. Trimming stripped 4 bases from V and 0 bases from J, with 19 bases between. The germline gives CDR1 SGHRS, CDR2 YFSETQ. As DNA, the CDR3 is TGCGCCAGCAGCAGGCGGAAGGACAGTTATTCAACTAATGAAAAACTGTTTTTT. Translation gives CASSRRKDSYSTNEKLFF.

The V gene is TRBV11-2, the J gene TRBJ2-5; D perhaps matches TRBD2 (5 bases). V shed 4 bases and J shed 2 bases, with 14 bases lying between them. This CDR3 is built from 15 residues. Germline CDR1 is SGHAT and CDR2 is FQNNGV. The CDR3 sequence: CASSSGWRLQETQYF. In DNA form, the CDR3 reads TGTGCCAGCAGCTCGGGTTGGAGGTTACAAGAGACCCAGTACTTC.

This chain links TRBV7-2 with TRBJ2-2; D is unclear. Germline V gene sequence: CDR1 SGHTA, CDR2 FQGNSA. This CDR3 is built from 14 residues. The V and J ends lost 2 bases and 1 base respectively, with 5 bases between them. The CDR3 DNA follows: TGTGCCAGCAGCTTACAACTGAACACCGGGGAGCTGTTTTTT. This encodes CASSLQLNTGELFF.

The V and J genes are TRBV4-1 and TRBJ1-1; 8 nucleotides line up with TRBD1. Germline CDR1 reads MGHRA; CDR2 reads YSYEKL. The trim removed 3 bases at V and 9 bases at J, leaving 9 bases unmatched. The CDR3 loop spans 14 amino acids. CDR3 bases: TGCGCCAGCAGCCATACGACAGGGGTACACAAAGCTTTCTTT. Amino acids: CASSHTTGVHKAFF.

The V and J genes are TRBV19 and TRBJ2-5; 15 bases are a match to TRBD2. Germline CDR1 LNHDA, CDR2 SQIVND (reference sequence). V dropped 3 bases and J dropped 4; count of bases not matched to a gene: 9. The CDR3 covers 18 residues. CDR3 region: CASSIVGLAGGPGETQYF. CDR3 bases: TGTGCCAGTAGTATTGTTGGACTAGCGGGGGGGCCGGGAGAGACCCAGTACTTC.

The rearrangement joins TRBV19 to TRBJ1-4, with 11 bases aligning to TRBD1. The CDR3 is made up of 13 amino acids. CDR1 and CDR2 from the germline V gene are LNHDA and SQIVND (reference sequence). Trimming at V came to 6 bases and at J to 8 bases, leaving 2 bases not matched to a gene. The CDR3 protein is CASSRTGGEKLFF. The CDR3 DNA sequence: TGTGCCAGTAGCAGGACAGGGGGCGAAAAACTGTTTTTT.

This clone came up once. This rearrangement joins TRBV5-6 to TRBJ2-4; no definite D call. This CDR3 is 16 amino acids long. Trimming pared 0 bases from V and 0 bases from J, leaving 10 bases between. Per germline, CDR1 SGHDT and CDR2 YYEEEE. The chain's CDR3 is CASSLDSTLAKNIQYF. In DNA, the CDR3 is TGTGCCAGCAGCTTGGACAGTACACTAGCCAAAAACATTCAGTACTTC.

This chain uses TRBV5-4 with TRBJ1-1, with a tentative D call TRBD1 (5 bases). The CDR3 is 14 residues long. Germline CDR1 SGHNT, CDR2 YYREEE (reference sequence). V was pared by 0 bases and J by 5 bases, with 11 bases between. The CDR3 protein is CASSLAVEGTEAFF. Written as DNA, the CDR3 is TGTGCCAGCAGCTTGGCGGTGGAGGGGACTGAAGCTTTCTTT.

The CDR3 nucleotides are TGTGCCAGCAGCTTAGACGTCCCTAGAGAGCAGTACTTC. It is translated as CASSLDVPREQYF. This chain joins TRBV7-6 and TRBJ2-7; D unresolved. CDR3 size: 13 residues. Germline loops: CDR1 SGHVS, CDR2 FNYEAQ. V was cut by 1 base and J by 7 bases, with 11 bases left in between.

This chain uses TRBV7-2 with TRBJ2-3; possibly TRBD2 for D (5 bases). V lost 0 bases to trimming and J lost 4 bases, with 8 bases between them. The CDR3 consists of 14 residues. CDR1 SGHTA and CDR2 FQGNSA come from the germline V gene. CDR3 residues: CASSLAHGADTQYF. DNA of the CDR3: TGTGCCAGCAGCTTAGCCCACGGGGCAGATACGCAGTATTTT.

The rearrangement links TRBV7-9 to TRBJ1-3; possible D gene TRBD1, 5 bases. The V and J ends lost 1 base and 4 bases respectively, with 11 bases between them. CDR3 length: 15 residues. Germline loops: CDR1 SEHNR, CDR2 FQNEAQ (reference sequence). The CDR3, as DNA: TGTGCCAGCAGCTTAGATGGGGGGACGGGAAACACCATATATTTT. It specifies CASSLDGGTGNTIYF.

CDR3 bases: TGTGCCAGCAGCTCCACAAGGGGACAGGGGCCGTCGTCCTCTGGAAACACCATATATTTT. This sequence encodes CASSSTRGQGPSSSGNTIYF. The chain carries TRBV21-1 and TRBJ1-3; the tabulated D call, TRBD1, remains unverified against the DNA. TRBV21-1 is given as a pseudogene. The CDR3 sequence is 20 residues long.

The CDR3 reads CASRPPGTSGYEQYF. Written as DNA, the CDR3 is TGTGCCAGCAGACCCCCCGGGACTAGCGGCTACGAGCAGTACTTC. This chain joins TRBV6-6 and TRBJ2-7; 11 bases agree with TRBD2. The germline CDR1 and CDR2 sequences are MNHNY and SVGAGI (reference sequence). The CDR3 is 15 residues long. The V segment lost 6 bases and the J segment 3 bases; nucleotides outside the gene matches: 7.

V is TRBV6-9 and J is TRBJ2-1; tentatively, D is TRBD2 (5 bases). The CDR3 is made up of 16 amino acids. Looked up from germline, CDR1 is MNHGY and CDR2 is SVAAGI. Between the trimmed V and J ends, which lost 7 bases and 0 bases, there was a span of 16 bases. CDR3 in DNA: TGTGCCAGCACGTACCAGAGGGCCAGCTCCTACAATGAGCAGTTCTTC. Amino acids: CASTYQRASSYNEQFF.

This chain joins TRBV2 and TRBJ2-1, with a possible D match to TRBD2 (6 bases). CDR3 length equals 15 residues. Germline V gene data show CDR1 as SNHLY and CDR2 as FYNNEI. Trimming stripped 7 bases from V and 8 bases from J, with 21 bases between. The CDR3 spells CASTERAPQYDEQFF. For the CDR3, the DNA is TGTGCCAGCACCGAGCGGGCTCCCCAATATGATGAGCAGTTCTTC.

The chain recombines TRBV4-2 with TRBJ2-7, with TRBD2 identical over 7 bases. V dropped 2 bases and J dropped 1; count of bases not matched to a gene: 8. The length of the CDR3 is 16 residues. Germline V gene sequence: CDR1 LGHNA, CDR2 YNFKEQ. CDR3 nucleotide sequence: TGTGCCAGCAGCCAACAACTAGCGACTCCTTCCTACGAGCAGTACTTC. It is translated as CASSQQLATPSYEQYF.

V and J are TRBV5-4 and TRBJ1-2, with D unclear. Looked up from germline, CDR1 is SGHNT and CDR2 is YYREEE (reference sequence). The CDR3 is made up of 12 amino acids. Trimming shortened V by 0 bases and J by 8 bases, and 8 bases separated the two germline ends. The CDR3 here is CASSLGQAGYTF. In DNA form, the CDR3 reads TGTGCCAGCAGCTTGGGGCAGGCGGGCTACACCTTC.

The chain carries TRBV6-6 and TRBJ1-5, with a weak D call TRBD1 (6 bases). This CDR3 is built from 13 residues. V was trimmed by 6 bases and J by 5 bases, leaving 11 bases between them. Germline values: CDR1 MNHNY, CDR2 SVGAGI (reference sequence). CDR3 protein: CASRPRTDQPQHF. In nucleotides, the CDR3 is TGTGCCAGCAGGCCTAGGACAGATCAGCCCCAGCATTTT.

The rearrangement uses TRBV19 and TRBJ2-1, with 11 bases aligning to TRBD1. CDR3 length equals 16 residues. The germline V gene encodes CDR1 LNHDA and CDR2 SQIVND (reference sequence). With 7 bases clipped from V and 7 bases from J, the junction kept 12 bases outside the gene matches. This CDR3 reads CASNNPGTGGRNEQFF. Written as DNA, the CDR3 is TGTGCCAGTAATAACCCCGGGACAGGGGGGAGGAATGAGCAGTTCTTC.

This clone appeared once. In nucleotides, the CDR3 is TGTGCCAGCGCCCCCGACGGACTCTCCTCCTACGAGCAGTACTTC. The encoded protein is CASAPDGLSSYEQYF. The chain couples TRBV2 to TRBJ2-7, with a weak D call TRBD2 (5 bases). V dropped 8 bases and J dropped 0 bases, with 17 bases sitting between them. The CDR3 has 15 residues. Germline CDR1 SNHLY, CDR2 FYNNEI. The variable domain in full, with the rest retrieved from reference TRBV2 and TRBJ2-7, is EPEVTQTPSHQVTQMGQEVILRCVPISNHLYFYWYRQILGQKVEFLVSFYNNEISEKSEIFDDQFSVERPDGSNFTLKIRSTKLEDSAMYFCASAPDGLSSYEQYFGPGTRLTVT.

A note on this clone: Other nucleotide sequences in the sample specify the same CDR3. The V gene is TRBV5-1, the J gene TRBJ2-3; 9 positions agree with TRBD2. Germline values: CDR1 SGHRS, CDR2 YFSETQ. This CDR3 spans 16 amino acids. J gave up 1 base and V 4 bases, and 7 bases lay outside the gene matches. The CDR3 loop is CASSLNLAGGTDTQYF. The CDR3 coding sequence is TGCGCCAGCAGCCTGAACTTAGCGGGGGGCACAGATACGCAGTATTTT. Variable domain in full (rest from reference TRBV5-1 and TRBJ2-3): KAGVTQTPRYLIKTRGQQVTLSCSPISGHRSVSWYQQTPGQGLQFLFEYFSETQRNKGNFPGRFSGRQFSNSRSEMNVSTLELGDSALYLCASSLNLAGGTDTQYFGPGTRLTVL.

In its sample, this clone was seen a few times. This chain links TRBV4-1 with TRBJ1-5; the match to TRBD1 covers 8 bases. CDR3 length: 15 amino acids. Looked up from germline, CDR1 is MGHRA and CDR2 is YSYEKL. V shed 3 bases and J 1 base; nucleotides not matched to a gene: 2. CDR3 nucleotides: TGCGCCAGCAGCCAGGACAGGGCAAGCAATCAGCCCCAGCATTTT. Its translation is CASSQDRASNQPQHF.

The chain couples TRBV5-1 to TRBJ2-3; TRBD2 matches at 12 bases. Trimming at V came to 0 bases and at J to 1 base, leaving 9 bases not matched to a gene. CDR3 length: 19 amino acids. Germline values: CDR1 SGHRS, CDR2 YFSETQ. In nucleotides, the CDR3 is TGCGCCAGCAGCTTGGCCCTAGCGGGGGGGCCGGGTGGCACAGATACGCAGTATTTT. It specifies CASSLALAGGPGGTDTQYF. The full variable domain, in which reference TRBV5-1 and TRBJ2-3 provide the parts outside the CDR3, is KAGVTQTPRYLIKTRGQQVTLSCSPISGHRSVSWYQQTPGQGLQFLFEYFSETQRNKGNFPGRFSGRQFSNSRSEMNVSTLELGDSALYLCASSLALAGGPGGTDTQYFGPGTRLTVL.

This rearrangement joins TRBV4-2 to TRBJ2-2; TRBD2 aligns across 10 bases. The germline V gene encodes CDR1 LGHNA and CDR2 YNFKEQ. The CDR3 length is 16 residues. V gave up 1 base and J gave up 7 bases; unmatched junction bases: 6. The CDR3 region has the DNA TGTGCCAGCAGCCAAGGAGCGGGGGGGTCGGGCGGGGAGCTGTTTTTT. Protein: CASSQGAGGSGGELFF.

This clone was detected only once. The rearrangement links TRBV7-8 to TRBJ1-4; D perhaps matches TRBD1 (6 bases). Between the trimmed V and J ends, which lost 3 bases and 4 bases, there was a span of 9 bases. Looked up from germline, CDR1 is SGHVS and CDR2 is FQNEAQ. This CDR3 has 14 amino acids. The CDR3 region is CASSFGQINEKLFF. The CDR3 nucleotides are TGTGCCAGCAGCTTTGGACAGATTAATGAAAAACTGTTTTTT.